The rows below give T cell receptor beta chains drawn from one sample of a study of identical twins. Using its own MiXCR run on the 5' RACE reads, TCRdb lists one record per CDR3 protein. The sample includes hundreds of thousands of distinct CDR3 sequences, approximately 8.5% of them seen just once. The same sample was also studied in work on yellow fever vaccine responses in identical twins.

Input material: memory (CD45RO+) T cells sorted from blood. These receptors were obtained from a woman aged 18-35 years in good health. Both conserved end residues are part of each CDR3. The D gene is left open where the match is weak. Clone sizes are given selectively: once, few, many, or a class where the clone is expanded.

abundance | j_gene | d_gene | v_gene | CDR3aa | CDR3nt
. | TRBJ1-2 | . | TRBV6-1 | CASRTQPGVMGYGYTF | TGTGCCAGCAGAACACAACCGGGGGTCATGGGCTATGGCTACACCTTC
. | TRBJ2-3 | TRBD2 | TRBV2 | CASSTHSAGGLTDTQYF | TGTGCCAGCAGTACCCACTCCGCGGGGGGCCTCACAGATACGCAGTATTTT
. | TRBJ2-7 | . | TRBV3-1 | CASSQDLVLVSYEQYF | TGTGCCAGCAGCCAAGATTTGGTTCTCGTAAGCTACGAGCAGTACTTC
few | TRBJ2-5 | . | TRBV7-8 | CASSLALQSRMETQYF | TGTGCCAGCAGCTTAGCGCTCCAGTCCCGAATGGAGACCCAGTACTTC
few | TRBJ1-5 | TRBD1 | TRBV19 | CASSTDRDRNQPQHF | TGTGCCAGTAGTACGGACAGGGACCGAAATCAGCCCCAGCATTTT
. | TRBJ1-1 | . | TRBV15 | CATSRDISVNTEAFF | TGTGCCACCAGCAGAGATATTAGTGTAAACACTGAAGCTTTCTTT
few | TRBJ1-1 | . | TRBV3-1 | CASSQRTNTEAFF | TGTGCCAGCAGCCAAAGGACCAACACTGAAGCTTTCTTT
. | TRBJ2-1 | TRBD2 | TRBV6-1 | CASSPWGSGGAADEQFF | TGTGCCAGCAGCCCGTGGGGTAGCGGGGGGGCCGCGGATGAGCAGTTCTTC
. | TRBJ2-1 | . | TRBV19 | CASKFAESHNEQFF | TGTGCCAGTAAATTCGCGGAGTCTCACAATGAGCAGTTCTTC
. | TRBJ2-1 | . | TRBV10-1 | CTSSDVMRTTEQFF | TGCACCAGCAGTGATGTTATGCGGACGACGGAGCAGTTCTTC
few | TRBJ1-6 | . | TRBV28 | CASSLVRENSPLHF | TGTGCCAGCAGTTTGGTCAGGGAGAATTCACCCCTCCACTTT
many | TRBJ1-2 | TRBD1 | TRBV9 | CASSKKAQGALYGYTF | TGTGCCAGCAGCAAAAAGGCCCAGGGGGCTCTTTATGGCTACACCTTC
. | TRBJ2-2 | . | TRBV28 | CASSSPVPAGELFF | TGTGCCAGCAGTTCGCCCGTTCCCGCCGGGGAGCTGTTTTTT
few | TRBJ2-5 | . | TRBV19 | CASSIAWKVETQYF | TGTGCCAGTAGTATAGCTTGGAAAGTGGAGACCCAGTACTTC
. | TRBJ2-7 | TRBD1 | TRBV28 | CASSLPGQGHFYSYEQYF | TGTGCCAGCAGCCTACCGGGACAGGGTCACTTCTACTCCTACGAGCAGTACTTC
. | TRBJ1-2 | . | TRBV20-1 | CSARGPTGGYGYTF | TGCAGTGCTAGAGGGCCCACTGGGGGCTATGGCTACACCTTC
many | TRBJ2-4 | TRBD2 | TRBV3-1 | CASSQDSTSGRGKNIQYF | TGTGCCAGCAGCCAAGACTCCACTAGCGGGAGGGGCAAAAACATTCAGTACTTC
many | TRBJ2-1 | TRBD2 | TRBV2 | CASSEAGTRSLF | TGTGCCAGCAGTGAAGCCGGGACTAGATCCCTCTTC
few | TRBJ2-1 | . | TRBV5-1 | CASGPPNSVYNEQFF | TGCGCCAGTGGACCTCCGAACAGTGTCTACAATGAGCAGTTCTTC
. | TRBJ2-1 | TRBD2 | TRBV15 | CATSFAREPYNEQFF | TGTGCCACCAGTTTTGCGCGGGAGCCCTACAATGAGCAGTTCTTC
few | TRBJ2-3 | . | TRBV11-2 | CASSLGHWADTQYF | TGTGCCAGCAGCTTAGGGCATTGGGCAGATACGCAGTATTTT
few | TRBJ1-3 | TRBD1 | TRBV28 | CASRSGTASGNTIYF | TGTGCCAGCAGATCCGGGACAGCTTCTGGAAACACCATATATTTT
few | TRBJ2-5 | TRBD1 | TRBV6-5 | CASRLGQGLFQETQYF | TGTGCCAGCAGACTCGGACAGGGACTCTTCCAAGAGACCCAGTACTTC
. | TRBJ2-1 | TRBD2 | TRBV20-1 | CSARGLAGIVAEQFF | TGCAGTGCTAGAGGACTAGCGGGAATAGTAGCTGAGCAGTTCTTC
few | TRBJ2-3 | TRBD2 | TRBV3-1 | CASSQGLAGGGTDTQYF | TGTGCCAGCAGCCAGGGCCTAGCGGGAGGTGGCACAGATACGCAGTATTTT
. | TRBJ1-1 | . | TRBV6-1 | CASSRHQNTEAFF | TGTGCCAGCAGCCGACACCAGAACACTGAAGCTTTCTTT
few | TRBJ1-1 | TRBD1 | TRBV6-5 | CASSSRQGMNTEAFF | TGTGCCAGCAGTTCCCGACAGGGTATGAACACTGAAGCTTTCTTT
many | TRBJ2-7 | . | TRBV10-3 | CAISFKHGDEQYF | TGTGCCATCAGTTTTAAACACGGGGACGAGCAGTACTTC
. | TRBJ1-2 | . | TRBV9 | CASSATDSYGYTF | TGTGCCAGCAGCGCGACAGATTCCTACGGCTACACCTTC
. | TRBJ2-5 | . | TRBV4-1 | CASSHTQDTRFQETQYF | TGCGCCAGCAGCCACACCCAGGACACCCGTTTCCAAGAGACCCAGTACTTC
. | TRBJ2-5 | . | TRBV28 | CASSFLGSAAQYF | TGTGCCAGCAGTTTTTTGGGTAGCGCGGCCCAGTACTTC
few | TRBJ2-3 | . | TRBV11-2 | CASSQKDRLATDTQYF | TGTGCCAGCAGTCAAAAGGACAGATTAGCAACAGATACGCAGTATTTT
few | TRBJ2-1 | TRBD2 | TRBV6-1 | CASSGLAGEPYNEQFF | TGTGCCAGCAGTGGACTAGCGGGGGAACCTTACAATGAGCAGTTCTTC
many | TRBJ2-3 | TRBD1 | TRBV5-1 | CASTDGGQGPDTDTQYF | TGCGCCAGCACAGATGGTGGACAGGGGCCTGACACAGATACGCAGTATTTT